These 8 T cell receptor beta chains originate from one sample sequenced in a study of cytomegalovirus exposure and HLA in healthy donors. Both 60 Vbeta primers and 13 Jbeta primers went into the PCR. Only in-frame clones appear in the TCRdb table, and some are missing; sequencing was by immunoSEQ multiplex PCR. The sample has about 120,000 clones, approximately 78% seen once. The source material was PBMCs. These receptors all stem from a woman between 35 and 50 years old in good health and CMV-seropositive.

The genes are TRBV4-3 and TRBJ1-2, with 7 bases aligning to TRBD1. With 0 bases clipped from V and 5 bases from J, the junction kept 9 bases outside the gene matches. Germline V gene sequence: CDR1 LGHNA, CDR2 YSLEER. This CDR3 contains 16 residues. CDR3 nucleotides: TGCGCCAGCAGCCAAGATGGGGGACAGCCCTTGTATGGCTACACCTTC. It yields the protein CASSQDGGQPLYGYTF.

The chain employs TRBV2 and TRBJ1-2; D unresolved. This CDR3 is 11 amino acids long. CDR1 and CDR2 (germline): SNHLY, FYNNEI. Trimming cost V 6 bases and J 7 bases, with 9 bases left between them. CDR3 sequence: CASRAGGGYTF. In nucleotides, the CDR3 is TGTGCCAGCAGGGCGGGTGGTGGCTACACCTTC.

The chain has TRBV9 and TRBJ2-5; 12 nucleotides align to TRBD2. Germline V gene data show CDR1 as SGDLS and CDR2 as YYNGEE. The J segment lost 2 bases and the V segment lost 3 bases, leaving 8 bases of the junction unmatched. This CDR3 comprises 17 residues. The CDR3 protein is CASSAGSSGGGQETQYF. The CDR3 bases are TGTGCCAGCAGCGCCGGGTCTAGCGGGGGGGGTCAAGAGACCCAGTACTTC.

The rearrangement links TRBV18 to TRBJ1-1, with 8 bases aligning to TRBD1. CDR1 and CDR2 from the germline V gene are KGHSH and LQKENI. The CDR3 length is 13 residues. The ends lost 8 bases at V and 3 bases at J; junction bases unmatched: 5. The CDR3 loop reads CASLLTGDTEAFF. The CDR3 DNA sequence: TGTGCCAGCCTCCTGACAGGGGACACTGAAGCTTTCTTT.

The CDR3 sequence: CASSQDTTNEKLFF. CDR3 nucleotide sequence: TGTGCCAGCAGTCAAGACACAACTAATGAAAAACTGTTTTTT. This chain joins TRBV7-9 and TRBJ1-4; D not certain. Trimming took off 6 bases at V and 0 bases at J, with 8 bases between the two ends. The CDR3 sequence is 14 residues long. Germline lookup yields CDR1 SEHNR and CDR2 FQNEAQ (reference sequence). The variable domain in full, completed from reference TRBV7-9 and TRBJ1-4, reads DTGVSQNPRHKITKRGQNVTFRCDPISEHNRLYWYRQTLGQGPEFLTYFQNEAQLEKSRLLSDRFSAERPKGSFSTLEIQRTEQGDSAMYLCASSQDTTNEKLFFGSGTQLSVL.

The gene calls are TRBV27 and TRBJ1-1, with unresolved D. Germline CDR1 MNHEY, CDR2 SMNVEV (reference sequence). This CDR3 has 14 amino acids. Between the trimmed V and J ends, which lost 4 bases and 6 bases, there was a span of 15 bases. The CDR3 here is CASSSLSDLAEAFF. The CDR3 region has the DNA TGTGCCAGCAGTTCCCTTTCAGATCTCGCTGAAGCTTTCTTT.

The gene calls are TRBV4-3 and TRBJ1-2, with D tentatively TRBD1 (6 bases). The CDR3 covers 16 residues. Germline CDR1 and CDR2: LGHNA and YSLEER. Between the trimmed V and J ends, which lost 0 bases and 0 bases, there was a span of 11 bases. In DNA form, the CDR3 reads TGCGCCAGCAGCCAAGAGCAGGACAGTGCTAACTATGGCTACACCTTC. Amino acid sequence: CASSQEQDSANYGYTF.

CDR3 DNA: TGTGCCAGCAGCTTGGGGGGTCCGGGATATGGCTACACCTTC. Encoded protein: CASSLGGPGYGYTF. V gene TRBV7-6 combines with J gene TRBJ1-2; possible D gene TRBD1, 5 bases. The V end lost 3 bases, the J end lost 5 bases, and 13 bases lay between the germline ends. CDR1 is SGHVS and CDR2 is FNYEAQ in the germline V gene. CDR3 length equals 14 residues. The full variable domain, in which reference TRBV7-6 and TRBJ1-2 provide the parts outside the CDR3, is GAGVSQSPRYKVTKRGQDVALRCDPISGHVSLYWYRQALGQGPEFLTYFNYEAQQDKSGLPNDRFSAERPEGSISTLTIQRTEQRDSAMYRCASSLGGPGYGYTFGSGTRLTVV.